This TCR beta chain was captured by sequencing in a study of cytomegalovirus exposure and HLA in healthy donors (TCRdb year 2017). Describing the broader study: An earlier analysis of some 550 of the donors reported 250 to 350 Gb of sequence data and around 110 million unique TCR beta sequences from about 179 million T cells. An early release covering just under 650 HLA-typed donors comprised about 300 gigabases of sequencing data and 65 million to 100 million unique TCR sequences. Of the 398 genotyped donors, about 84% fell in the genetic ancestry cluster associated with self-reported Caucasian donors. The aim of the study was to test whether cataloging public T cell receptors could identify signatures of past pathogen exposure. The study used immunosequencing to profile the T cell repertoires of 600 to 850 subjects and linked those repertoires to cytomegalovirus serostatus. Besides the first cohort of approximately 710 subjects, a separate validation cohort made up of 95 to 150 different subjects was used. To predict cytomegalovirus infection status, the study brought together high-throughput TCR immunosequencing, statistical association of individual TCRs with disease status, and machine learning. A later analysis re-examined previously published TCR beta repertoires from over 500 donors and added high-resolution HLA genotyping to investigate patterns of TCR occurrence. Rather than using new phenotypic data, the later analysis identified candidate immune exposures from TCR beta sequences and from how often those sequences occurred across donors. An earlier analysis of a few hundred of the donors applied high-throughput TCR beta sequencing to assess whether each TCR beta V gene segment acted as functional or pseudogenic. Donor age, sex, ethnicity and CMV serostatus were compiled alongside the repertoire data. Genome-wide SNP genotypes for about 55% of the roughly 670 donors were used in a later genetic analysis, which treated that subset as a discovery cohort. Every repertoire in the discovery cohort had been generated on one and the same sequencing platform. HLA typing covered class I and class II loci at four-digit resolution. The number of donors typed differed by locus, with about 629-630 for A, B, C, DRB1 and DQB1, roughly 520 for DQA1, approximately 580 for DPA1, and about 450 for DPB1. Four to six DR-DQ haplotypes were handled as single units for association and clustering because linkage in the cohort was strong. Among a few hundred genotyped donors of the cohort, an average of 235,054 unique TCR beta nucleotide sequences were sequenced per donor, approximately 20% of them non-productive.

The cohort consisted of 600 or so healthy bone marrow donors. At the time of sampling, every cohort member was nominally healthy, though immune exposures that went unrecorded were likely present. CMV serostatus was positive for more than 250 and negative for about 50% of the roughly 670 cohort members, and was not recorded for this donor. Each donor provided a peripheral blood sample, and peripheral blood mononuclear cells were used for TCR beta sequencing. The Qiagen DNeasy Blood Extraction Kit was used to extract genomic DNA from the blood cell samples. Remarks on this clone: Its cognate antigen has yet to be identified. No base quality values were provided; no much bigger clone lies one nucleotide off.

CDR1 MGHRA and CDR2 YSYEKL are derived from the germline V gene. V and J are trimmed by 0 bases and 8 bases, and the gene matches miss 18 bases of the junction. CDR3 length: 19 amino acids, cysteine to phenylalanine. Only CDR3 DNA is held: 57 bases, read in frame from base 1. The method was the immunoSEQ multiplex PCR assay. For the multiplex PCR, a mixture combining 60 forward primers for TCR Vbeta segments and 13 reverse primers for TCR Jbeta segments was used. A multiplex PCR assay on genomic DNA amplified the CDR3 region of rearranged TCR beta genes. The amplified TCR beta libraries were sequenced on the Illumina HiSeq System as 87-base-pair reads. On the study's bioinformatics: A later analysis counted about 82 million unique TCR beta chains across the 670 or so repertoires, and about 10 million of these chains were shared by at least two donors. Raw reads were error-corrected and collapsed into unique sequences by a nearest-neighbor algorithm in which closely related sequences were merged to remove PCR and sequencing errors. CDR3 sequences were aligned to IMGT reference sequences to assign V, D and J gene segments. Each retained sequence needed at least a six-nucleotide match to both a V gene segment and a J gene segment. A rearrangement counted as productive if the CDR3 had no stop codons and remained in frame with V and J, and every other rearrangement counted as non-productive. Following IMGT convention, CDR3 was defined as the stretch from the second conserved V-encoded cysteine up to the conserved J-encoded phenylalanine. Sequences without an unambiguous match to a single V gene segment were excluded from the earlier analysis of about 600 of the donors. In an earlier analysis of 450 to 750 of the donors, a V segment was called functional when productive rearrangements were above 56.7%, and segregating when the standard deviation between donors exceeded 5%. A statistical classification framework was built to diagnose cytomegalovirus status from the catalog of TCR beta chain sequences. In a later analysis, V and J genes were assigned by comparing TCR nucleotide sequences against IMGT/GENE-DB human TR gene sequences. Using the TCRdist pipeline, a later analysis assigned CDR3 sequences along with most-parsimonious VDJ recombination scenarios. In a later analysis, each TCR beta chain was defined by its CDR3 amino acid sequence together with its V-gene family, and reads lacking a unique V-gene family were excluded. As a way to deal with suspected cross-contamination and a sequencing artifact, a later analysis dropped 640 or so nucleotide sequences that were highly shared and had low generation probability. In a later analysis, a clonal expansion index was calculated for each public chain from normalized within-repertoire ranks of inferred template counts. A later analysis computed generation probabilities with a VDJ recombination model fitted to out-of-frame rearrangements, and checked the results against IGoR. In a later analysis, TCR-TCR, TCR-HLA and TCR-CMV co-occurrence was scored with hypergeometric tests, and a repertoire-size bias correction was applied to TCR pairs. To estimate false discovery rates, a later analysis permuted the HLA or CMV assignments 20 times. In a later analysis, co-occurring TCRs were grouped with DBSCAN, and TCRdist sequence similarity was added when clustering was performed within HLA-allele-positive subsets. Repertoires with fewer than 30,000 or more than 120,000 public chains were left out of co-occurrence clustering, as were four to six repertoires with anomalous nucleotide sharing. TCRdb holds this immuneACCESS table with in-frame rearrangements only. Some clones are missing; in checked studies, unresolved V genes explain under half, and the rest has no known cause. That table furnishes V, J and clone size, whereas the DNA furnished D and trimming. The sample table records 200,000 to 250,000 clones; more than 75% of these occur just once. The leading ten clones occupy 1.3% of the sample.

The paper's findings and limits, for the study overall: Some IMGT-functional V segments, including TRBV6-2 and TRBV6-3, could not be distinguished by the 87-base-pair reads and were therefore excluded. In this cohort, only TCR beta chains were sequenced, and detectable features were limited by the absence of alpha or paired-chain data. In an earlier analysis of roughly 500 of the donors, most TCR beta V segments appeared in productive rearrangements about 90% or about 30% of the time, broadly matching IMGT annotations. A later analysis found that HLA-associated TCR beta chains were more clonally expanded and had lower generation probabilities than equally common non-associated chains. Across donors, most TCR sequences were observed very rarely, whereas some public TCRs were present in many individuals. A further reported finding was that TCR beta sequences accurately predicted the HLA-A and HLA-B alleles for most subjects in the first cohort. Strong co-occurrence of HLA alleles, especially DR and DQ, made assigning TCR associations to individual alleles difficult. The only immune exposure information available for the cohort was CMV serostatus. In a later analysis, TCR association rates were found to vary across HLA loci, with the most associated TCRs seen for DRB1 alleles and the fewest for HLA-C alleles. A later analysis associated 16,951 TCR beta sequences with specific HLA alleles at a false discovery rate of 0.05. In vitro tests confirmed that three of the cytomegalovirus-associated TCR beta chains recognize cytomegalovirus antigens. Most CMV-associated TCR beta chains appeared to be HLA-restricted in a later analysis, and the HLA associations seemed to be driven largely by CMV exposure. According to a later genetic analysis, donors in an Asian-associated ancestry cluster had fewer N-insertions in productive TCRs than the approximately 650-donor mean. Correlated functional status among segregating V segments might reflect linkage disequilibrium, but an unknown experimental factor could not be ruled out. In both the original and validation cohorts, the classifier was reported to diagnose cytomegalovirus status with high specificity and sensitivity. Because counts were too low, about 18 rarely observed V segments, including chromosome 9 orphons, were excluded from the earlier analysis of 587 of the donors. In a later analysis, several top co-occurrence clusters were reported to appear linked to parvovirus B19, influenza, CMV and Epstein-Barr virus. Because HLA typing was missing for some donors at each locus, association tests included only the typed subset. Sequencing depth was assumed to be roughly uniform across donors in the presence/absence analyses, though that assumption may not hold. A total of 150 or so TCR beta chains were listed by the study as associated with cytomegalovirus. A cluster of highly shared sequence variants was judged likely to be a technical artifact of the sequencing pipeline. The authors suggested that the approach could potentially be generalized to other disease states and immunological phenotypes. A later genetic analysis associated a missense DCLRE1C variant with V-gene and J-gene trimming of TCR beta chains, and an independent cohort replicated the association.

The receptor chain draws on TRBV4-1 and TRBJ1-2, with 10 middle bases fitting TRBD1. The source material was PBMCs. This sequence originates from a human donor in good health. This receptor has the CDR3 CASSQDGRGRQGAVYGYTF. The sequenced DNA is TGCGCCAGCAGCCAAGATGGAAGGGGGAGACAGGGGGCGGTTTACGGCTACACCTTC.